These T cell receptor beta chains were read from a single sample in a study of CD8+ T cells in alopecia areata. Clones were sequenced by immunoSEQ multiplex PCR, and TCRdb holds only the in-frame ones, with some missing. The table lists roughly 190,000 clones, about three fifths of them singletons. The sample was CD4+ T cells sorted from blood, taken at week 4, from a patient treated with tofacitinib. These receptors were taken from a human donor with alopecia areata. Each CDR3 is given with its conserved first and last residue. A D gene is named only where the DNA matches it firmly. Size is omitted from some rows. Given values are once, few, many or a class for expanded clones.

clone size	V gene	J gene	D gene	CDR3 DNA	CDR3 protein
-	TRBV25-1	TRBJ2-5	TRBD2	TGTGCCAGCAGTGAATGGCTAGCGGGACCCCAAGAGACCCAGTACTTC	CASSEWLAGPQETQYF
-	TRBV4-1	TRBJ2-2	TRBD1	TGCGCCAGCAGCCAAGATACAGGACAGGGTGGCACCGGGGAGCTGTTTTTT	CASSQDTGQGGTGELFF
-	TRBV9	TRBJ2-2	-	TGTGCCAGCAGCGAAGGGGGGCCCGGGGAGCTGTTTTTT	CASSEGGPGELFF
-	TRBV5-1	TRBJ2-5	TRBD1	TGCGCCAGCAGCCCGGACAGGGTGGAGACCCAGTACTTC	CASSPDRVETQYF
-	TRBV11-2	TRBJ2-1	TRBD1	TGTGCCAGCAGCCACGGGCAGGGGGCGCAGAATGAGCAGTTCTTC	CASSHGQGAQNEQFF
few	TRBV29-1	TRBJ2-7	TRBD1	TGCAGCGTTGTCCCAGGGGGCGGATACGAGCAGTACTTC	CSVVPGGGYEQYF
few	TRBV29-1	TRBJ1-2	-	TGCAGCGTAGGGTTACTCGGGGTTAACTATGGCTACACCTTC	CSVGLLGVNYGYTF
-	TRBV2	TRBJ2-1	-	TGTGCCAGCGGCGCTACCTTCTACAATGAGCAGTTCTTC	CASGATFYNEQFF
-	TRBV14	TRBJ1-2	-	TGTGCCAGCAGCTGGTTAGGGACCTATGGCTACACCTTC	CASSWLGTYGYTF
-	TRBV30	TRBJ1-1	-	TGTGCCTGGACAGACCGGGGCACTGAAGCTTTCTTT	CAWTDRGTEAFF
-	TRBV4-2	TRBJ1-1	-	TGTGCCAGCAGCCCAAAAAGCGCGGCGAACACTGAAGCTTTCTTT	CASSPKSAANTEAFF
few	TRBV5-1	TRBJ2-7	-	TGCGCCAGCAGCTTGGGCCCGCCTACCTACGAGCAGTACTTC	CASSLGPPTYEQYF
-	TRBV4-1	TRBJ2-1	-	TGCGCCAGCAGCCAAAGGCGGGAATGGGGGAATGAGCAGTTCTTC	CASSQRREWGNEQFF
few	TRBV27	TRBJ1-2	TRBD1	TGTGCCAGCAGGGATTGGACAGGGAGATTCGGCTACACCTTC	CASRDWTGRFGYTF
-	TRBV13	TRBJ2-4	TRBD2	TGTGCCAGCAGCTCTACTAGCGGGATGAACATTCAGTACTTC	CASSSTSGMNIQYF
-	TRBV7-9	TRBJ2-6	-	TGTGCCAGCAGCCCGGGACACTCTGGGGCCAACGTCCTGACTTTC	CASSPGHSGANVLTF
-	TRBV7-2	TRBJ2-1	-	TGTGCCAGCTCCCCGGACAGAGCCTACAATGAGCAGTTCTTC	CASSPDRAYNEQFF
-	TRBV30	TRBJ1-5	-	TGTGCCTGGAGTTCCCAGACCCTAAATCAGCCCCAGCATTTT	CAWSSQTLNQPQHF
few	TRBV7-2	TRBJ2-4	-	TGTGCCAGCAGCCCAGCCGGGTCTCTAGCCAAAAACATTCAGTACTTC	CASSPAGSLAKNIQYF
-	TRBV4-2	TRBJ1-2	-	TGTGCCAGCAGCCAAGATCCTTGGGGCGCCGACGGTAACTATGGCTACACCTTC	CASSQDPWGADGNYGYTF
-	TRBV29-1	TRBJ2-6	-	TGCAGCGTTGTAGGGGCTGGGGCCAACGTCCTGACTTTC	CSVVGAGANVLTF
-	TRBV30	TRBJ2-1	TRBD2	TGTGCCTGGAGTGTAGGACTAGCGGGGAACAATGAGCAGTTCTTC	CAWSVGLAGNNEQFF
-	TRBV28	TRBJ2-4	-	TGTGCCAGCCTCGATCCGGCGCGAAACATTCAGTACTTC	CASLDPARNIQYF
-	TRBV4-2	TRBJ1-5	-	TGTGCCAGCAGCCAAGAGCCGGCCAGGGGAATGCAGCCCCAGCATTTT	CASSQEPARGMQPQHF
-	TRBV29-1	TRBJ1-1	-	TGCAGCGTTGTATATAACGCAGGCTTCGAAGCTTTCTTT	CSVVYNAGFEAFF
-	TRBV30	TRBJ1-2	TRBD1	TGTGCCTGGAGTCCCCGGACAGGGAAGAACTATGGCTACACCTTC	CAWSPRTGKNYGYTF
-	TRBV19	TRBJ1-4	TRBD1	TGTGCCAGTACCCCCAGGGGGCCAACTAATGAAAAACTGTTTTTT	CASTPRGPTNEKLFF
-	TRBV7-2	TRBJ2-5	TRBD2	TGTGCCAGTAGAGCGGGAGGGCCTTTGGAGACCCAGTACTTC	CASRAGGPLETQYF
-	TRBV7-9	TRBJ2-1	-	TGTGCCAGCAGCTTAGCCGGGCGAGTGGACTACAATGAGCAGTTCTTC	CASSLAGRVDYNEQFF
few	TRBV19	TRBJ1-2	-	TGTGCCACTCGCGCGGCGCTTGATGGCTACACCTTC	CATRAALDGYTF
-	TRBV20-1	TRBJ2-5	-	TGCAGTGCTAGAAAAGAAGAGACCCAGTACTTC	CSARKEETQYF
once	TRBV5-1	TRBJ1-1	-	TGCGCCAGCAGCTTGGACCCACAGGGTACTGAAGCTTTCTTT	CASSLDPQGTEAFF
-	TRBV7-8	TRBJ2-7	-	TGTGCCAGCAGCCCAAAGTCGGGCCACCGTGTTGTGGAGCAGTACTTC	CASSPKSGHRVVEQYF
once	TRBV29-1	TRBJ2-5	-	TGCAGCGTTTCCGACAGCCAAGAGACCCAGTACTTC	CSVSDSQETQYF
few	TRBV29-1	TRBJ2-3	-	TGCAGCGTTGAGGAGGGCACAGATGCGCAGTATTTT	CSVEEGTDAQYF
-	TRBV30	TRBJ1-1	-	TGTGCCTGGATAACGAGGGGCGCTGAAGCTTTCTTT	CAWITRGAEAFF
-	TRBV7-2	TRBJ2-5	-	TGTGCCAGCAGCCTCGAGACGCTCGAGACCCAGTACTTC	CASSLETLETQYF
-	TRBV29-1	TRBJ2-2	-	TGCAGCGTTGTGCGGTTCGCGAACACCGGGGAGCTGTTTTTT	CSVVRFANTGELFF
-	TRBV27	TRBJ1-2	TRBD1	TGTGCCAGCAGTTTATCAGCCAGGGGGCGGAACTATGGCTACACCTTC	CASSLSARGRNYGYTF
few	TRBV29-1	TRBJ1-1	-	TGCAGCGCCGCGACAGGCATGAACACTGAAGCTTTCTTT	CSAATGMNTEAFF